These 3 T cell receptor beta chains came from one sample sequenced in a study of tumor and adjacent non-tumor tissue in lung cancer. The template was RNA from unsorted bulk tissue. A modified ARM-PCR protocol with three rounds of nested PCR amplified TCRbeta. Via MiXCR, TCRdb re-called the multiplex PCR reads, giving one row per CDR3 protein. The table shows 120,000 or so distinct CDR3 sequences, with around three fifths occurring only once. Sequencing was performed on lung tumor tissue. Receptors originate from a man aged 25 to 40 with non-small cell lung cancer.

Comments on this clonotype: Just one base apart from a much larger clone, this may be a read error. This sequence joins TRBV4-1 and TRBJ2-1; D gene ambiguous. This CDR3 contains 10 residues. CDR1 MGHRA and CDR2 YSYEKL come from the germline V gene. CDR3 nucleotide sequence: TGCGCCAGCAAGAGGAATGAGCAGTCCTTC. Translating gives CASKRNEQSF.

Concerning this clonotype itself: The germline gene is not matched at one end of the junction; a read error may be the cause. The gene calls are TRBV29-1 and TRBJ1-2; D not resolved. Looked up from germline, CDR1 is SQVTM and CDR2 is ANQGSEA. The CDR3 consists of 12 residues. CDR3 nucleotide sequence: TGCAGCGTTTTAAAATTTCTCGCTGGCTACAGCTTC. Amino acid sequence: CSVLKFLAGYSF.

This clonotype was observed many times. The V call is TRBV11-2, the J call TRBJ2-1, with TRBD2 matching over 7 bases. The CDR3 is 14 residues long. V trimming: 8 bases; J trimming: 5 bases; junction bases outside the gene matches: 9. The germline gives CDR1 SGHAT, CDR2 FQNNGV. DNA of the CDR3: TGTGCCAGCCGACTCGGGCTAGCGGACAATGAGCAGTTCTTC. Its protein product is CASRLGLADNEQFF.